Shown below are 22 T cell receptor beta chains from a single sample sequenced in a study of CD4 T cells in lung cancer (dated by TCRdb to between 2017 and 2020). Libraries were built with the immunoSEQ multiplex PCR assay. The immuneACCESS repertoire file appears here via TCRdb, limited to in-frame rearrangements. These files lack a portion of the clones; in checked studies, under half of the deficit traces to unresolved V genes, and the cause of the others is not known. For this sample the table gives about 4,400 clones, of which 70% to 75% were detected only once. More than 15% of the sample goes to the ten largest clones. The sample consisted of lung tumor tissue. The source is a man in his fifties or sixties with non-small cell lung cancer.

The genes are TRBV11-2 and TRBJ2-1, with D possibly matching TRBD1 (6 bases). The germline V and J ends were trimmed by 3 bases and 4 bases, with 13 bases remaining between them. The CDR3 consists of 15 residues. CDR1 and CDR2 (germline): SGHAT, FQNNGV. The CDR3 DNA follows: TGTGCCAGCAGCTTCGGACAGACTCCGTACAATGAGCAGTTCTTC. Translation gives CASSFGQTPYNEQFF.

The rearrangement uses TRBV5-8 and TRBJ1-1; TRBD1 agrees at 7 bases. The CDR3 is 14 residues long. After removal of 3 bases from V and 7 bases from J, the junction contained 9 bases not matched to a gene. In germline, CDR1 is SGHTS, CDR2 YDEGEE. The CDR3 loop is CASSWRDSLGEAFF. As DNA, the CDR3 is TGTGCCAGCAGCTGGAGGGACAGCCTGGGTGAAGCTTTCTTT.

The J gene is TRBJ1-3, the V gene TRBV5-5, with D perhaps TRBD1 (6 bases). Looked up from germline, CDR1 is SGHKS and CDR2 is YYEKEE (reference sequence). The length of the CDR3 is 16 residues. The ends were cut back, 1 base at V and 4 bases at J, with 15 bases in the middle. In DNA, the CDR3 is TGTGCCAGCAGCTTGCTCGTTACAGGGCCCGGAAACACCATATATTTT. It encodes CASSLLVTGPGNTIYF.

The genes are TRBV5-1 and TRBJ1-5; 9 bases map to TRBD1. Germline assignment: CDR1 SGHRS and CDR2 YFSETQ. CDR3 length equals 15 residues. Unmatched junction bases numbered 2, after V lost 0 bases and J lost 4 bases. This CDR3 reads CASSLEGQGNQPQHF. CDR3 sequence (DNA): TGCGCCAGCAGCTTGGAGGGACAGGGAAATCAGCCCCAGCATTTT.

The V gene is TRBV4-2, the J gene TRBJ2-2, with TRBD2 matching over 13 bases. V shed 4 bases, J shed 5 bases, and the junction held 4 bases outside the gene matches. Looked up from germline, CDR1 is LGHNA and CDR2 is YNFKEQ. This CDR3 is 16 amino acids long. This CDR3 reads CASSRTSGRDTGELFF. CDR3 coding DNA: TGTGCCAGCAGCCGGACTAGCGGGAGAGATACCGGGGAGCTGTTTTTT.

The rearrangement links TRBV5-4 to TRBJ2-5; TRBD1 aligns across 9 bases. Per the germline V gene, CDR1 is SGHNT and CDR2 is YYREEE (reference sequence). J was trimmed by 5 bases and V by 3 bases; bases with no gene match: 5. The CDR3 loop spans 14 amino acids. CDR3 coding DNA: TGTGCCAGCAGCTCCTGGACAGGGGCGGAGACCCAGTACTTC. Encoded protein: CASSSWTGAETQYF. The variable domain in full, with the rest retrieved from reference TRBV5-4 and TRBJ2-5, is ETGVTQSPTHLIKTRGQQVTLRCSSQSGHNTVSWYQQALGQGPQFIFQYYREEENGRGNFPPRFSGLQFPNYSSELNVNALELDDSALYLCASSSWTGAETQYFGPGTRLLVL.

The chain joins TRBV18 to TRBJ2-7; D remains ambiguous. Germline lookup yields CDR1 KGHSH and CDR2 LQKENI. The ends were cut back, 2 bases at V and 5 bases at J, with 19 bases in the middle. CDR3 size: 16 residues. As DNA, the CDR3 is TGTGCCAGCTCACCAAGCAGTCCGGGTACGTTAAACGAGCAGTACTTC. It translates to CASSPSSPGTLNEQYF.

V gene TRBV5-1 combines with J gene TRBJ2-5; D not resolved. The CDR3 extends over 15 amino acids. Germline V gives CDR1 SGHRS, CDR2 YFSETQ. With 1 base removed from V and 5 bases from J, the gap between germline ends came to 15 bases. Here the CDR3 DNA reads TGCGCCAGCAGCTTGATCGGCAGCGCCCAGGAGACCCAGTACTTC. Protein: CASSLIGSAQETQYF.

This clone appeared a few times. This sequence joins TRBV5-8 and TRBJ2-1, with 9 bases that match TRBD2. Trimming cost V 4 bases and J 4 bases; bases outside gene matches: 9. The CDR3 length is 16 residues. Germline CDR1 and CDR2: SGHTS and YDEGEE. The chain's CDR3 is CASSGGLAGRYNEQFF. Written as DNA, the CDR3 is TGTGCCAGCAGCGGGGGGCTAGCGGGACGGTACAATGAGCAGTTCTTC.

This rearrangement joins TRBV7-3 to TRBJ2-6; the D gene is possibly TRBD1 (6 bases). Germline values: CDR1 SGHTA, CDR2 FQGTGA. The CDR3 totals 16 residues. V lost 1 base and J lost 2, with 9 bases in between. The CDR3 DNA reads TGTGCCAGCAGCTTAAATGCAGGGGCTGGGGCCAACGTCCTGACTTTC. Protein product: CASSLNAGAGANVLTF.

A word on this clone: The junction differs from germline at one of its ends, possibly a read error. Distinct nucleotide sequences in the sample also encode this CDR3. This rearrangement joins TRBV5-4 to TRBJ1-1; D not resolved. From germline, CDR1 is SGHNT and CDR2 YYREEE (reference sequence). This CDR3 contains 14 residues. CDR3 bases: TGTGCCAGCAGCTTGCGGGGAATCGACACTGAAGCTTTCTTC. Amino acids: CASSLRGIDTEAFF.

V and J are TRBV2 and TRBJ2-1; 14 bases are shared with TRBD2. This CDR3 is 18 amino acids long. Germline V gives CDR1 SNHLY, CDR2 FYNNEI. The junction had 15 bases not matched to a gene; V was cut back by 4 bases and J by 10 bases. The CDR3 DNA reads as TGTGCCAGCAGTGGCCTACGTGGACTAGCGGGAGGAGTGAGAGAGCAGTTCTTC. Encoded protein: CASSGLRGLAGGVREQFF.

The chain uses TRBV19 and TRBJ1-6; 8 bases match TRBD1. In germline, CDR1 is LNHDA, CDR2 SQIVND (reference sequence). The CDR3 has 15 residues. The ends lost 3 bases at V and 6 bases at J; junction bases unmatched: 4. CDR3 in DNA: TGTGCCAGTAGTATTCGCGACAGGGGTAATTCACCCCTCCACTTT. This sequence encodes CASSIRDRGNSPLHF.

The rearrangement uses TRBV5-4 and TRBJ1-3, with TRBD1 matching 7 bases. Germline trimming cut 2 bases from V and 2 bases from J; bases unmatched to any gene: 10. The germline CDR1 and CDR2 sequences are SGHNT and YYREEE (reference sequence). The CDR3 covers 17 residues. CDR3 DNA sequence: TGTGCCAGCAGCTTATACAGACAGGGCAGCCCTGGAAACACCATATATTTT. Translated, it gives CASSLYRQGSPGNTIYF.

V gene TRBV11-1 combines with J gene TRBJ2-7, with TRBD1 matching over 10 bases. The CDR3 is 14 amino acids. J lost 6 bases, V lost 5 bases, and 7 bases had no gene match. CDR1 and CDR2 from the germline V gene are SGHAT and FQDESV (reference sequence). CDR3 nucleotide sequence: TGTGCCAGCAGCCTGGGACAGGGGTCCGGCGAGCAGTACTTC. As protein: CASSLGQGSGEQYF.

The rearrangement links TRBV19 to TRBJ2-6; D perhaps matches TRBD1 (5 bases). Trimming pared 3 bases from V and 0 bases from J, leaving 15 bases between. Germline loops: CDR1 LNHDA, CDR2 SQIVND (reference sequence). This CDR3 has 18 residues. The CDR3 nucleotides read TGTGCCAGTAGTATTAGAGGACAAGGGATCTCTGGGGCCAACGTCCTGACTTTC. It specifies CASSIRGQGISGANVLTF.

The V and J genes are TRBV19 and TRBJ2-7, with 8 bases matching TRBD1. This CDR3 has 12 amino acids. Trimming removed 9 bases from V and 4 bases from J; junction bases left unmatched: 5. Germline V gene data show CDR1 as LNHDA and CDR2 as SQIVND (reference sequence). Here the CDR3 DNA reads TGTGCCAGGACGGACAGGGTATACGAGCAGTACTTC. Translation gives CARTDRVYEQYF. The complete variable domain, with remaining parts taken from reference TRBV19 and TRBJ2-7, reads DGGITQSPKYLFRKEGQNVTLSCEQNLNHDAMYWYRQDPGQGLRLIYYSQIVNDFQKGDIAEGYSVSREKKESFPLTVTSAQKNPTAFYLCARTDRVYEQYFGPGTRLTVT.

This sequence joins TRBV28 and TRBJ2-7; TRBD1 matches 9 bases. The germline CDR1 and CDR2 sequences are MDHEN and SYDVKM. The CDR3 loop spans 12 amino acids. The ends lost 8 bases at V and 9 bases at J; junction bases unmatched: 8. This CDR3 reads CASGTGILGQYF. In DNA, the CDR3 is TGTGCCAGCGGGACAGGGATCCTCGGGCAGTACTTC.

The CDR3, as DNA: TGTGCCAGCTCACCAGGGACAGCGAACTATGGCTACACCTTC. It is translated as CASSPGTANYGYTF. The chain has TRBV18 and TRBJ1-2, with TRBD1 identical over 7 bases. V was pared by 2 bases and J by 2 bases, with 2 bases of the junction left unmatched. This CDR3 contains 14 residues. Germline CDR1 is KGHSH and CDR2 is LQKENI.

V usage is TRBV5-1 and J usage is TRBJ2-5; TRBD1 matches at 7 bases. CDR1 is SGHRS and CDR2 is YFSETQ in the germline V gene. J was trimmed by 2 bases and V by 5 bases; bases with no gene match: 6. This CDR3 contains 14 residues. CDR3 DNA: TGCGCCAGCAGTCGACAGGGTCAACAAGAGACCCAGTACTTC. Encoded protein: CASSRQGQQETQYF.

The rearrangement links TRBV28 to TRBJ1-1; the D gene is possibly TRBD1 (5 bases). The CDR3 spans 13 residues. Germline lookup yields CDR1 MDHEN and CDR2 SYDVKM. V gave up 6 bases and J gave up 2 bases, with 10 bases separating them. The CDR3 coding sequence is TGTGCCAGCAGGCCGGGGGGAAACACTGAAGCTTTCTTT. Translation gives CASRPGGNTEAFF.

The chain joins TRBV28 to TRBJ2-3; the D gene is possibly TRBD2 (6 bases). V dropped 8 bases and J dropped 2 bases, with 17 bases sitting between them. The length of the CDR3 is 15 residues. Germline CDR1 and CDR2: MDHEN and SYDVKM. CDR3 DNA sequence: TGTGCCAGCTCCCGCCCTAGCGAACTCACAGATACGCAGTATTTT. Protein sequence: CASSRPSELTDTQYF.